This is a list of T cell receptor beta chains from one sample in a study of T-cell reconstitution after alpha-beta-depleted transplantation in children. TCRdb re-called the PCR reads with MiXCR, one entry per CDR3 protein. The table has around 400,000 distinct CDR3 sequences, around 21% seen once; the top ten hold around 4%. Sequencing was performed on PBMCs from the stem cell graft donor, taken from the stem cell graft. The receptors derive from a human donor who donated a stem cell graft to a child with acute myeloid leukemia. The CDR3 runs from the conserved cysteine through the conserved F or W. D genes are given only for firm matches. A row's size may be missing; if present it is once, few, many or a size class.

J | D | V | length | size | DNA | CDR3
TRBJ2-1 | TRBD2 | TRBV2 | 12 | . | TGTGCCAGCAGGTTACTAGCGAGTGAGCAGTTCTTC | CASRLLASEQFF
TRBJ2-7 | . | TRBV5-1 | 14 | . | TGCGCCAGCACCCCTGAACTACAGGTTAACGAGCAGTACTTC | CASTPELQVNEQYF
TRBJ1-5 | . | TRBV20-1 | 15 | few | TGCAGTGCTACCCCGAGTGGGGGGAGCAATCAGCCCCAGCATTTT | CSATPSGGSNQPQHF
TRBJ2-4 | . | TRBV7-9 | 11 | few | TGTGCCAGCAGCAAGTGGGGGAATCAGTACTTC | CASSKWGNQYF
TRBJ2-3 | TRBD1 | TRBV27 | 15 | . | TGTGCCAGCAGTGGACAGGGGGCCCACACAGATACGCAGTATTTT | CASSGQGAHTDTQYF
TRBJ1-1 | . | TRBV15 | 13 | many | TGTGCCACCAGCAGAGAAGGACGCCTACGGGCTTTCTTT | CATSREGRLRAFF
TRBJ2-1 | TRBD2 | TRBV20-1 | 14 | many | TGCAGTGCTAGAGAGCCAGCGGGAGGGGATGAGCAGTTCTTC | CSAREPAGGDEQFF
TRBJ1-4 | . | TRBV7-6 | 15 | . | TGTGCCAGCAGCCCGTCGCTCGGCAGGGATGAAAAACTGTTTTTT | CASSPSLGRDEKLFF
TRBJ2-7 | . | TRBV7-2 | 14 | few | TGTGCCAGCAGCCAAAGACGGACCTCCTACGAGCAGTACTTC | CASSQRRTSYEQYF
TRBJ2-7 | . | TRBV29-1 | 11 | . | TGCAGCGTTGCGACCCCCTACGAGCAGTACTTC | CSVATPYEQYF
TRBJ1-4 | . | TRBV9 | 13 | few | TGTGCCAGCAGCGTTAGCCCTTCTGAAAAACTGTTTTTT | CASSVSPSEKLFF